In its sample, the clone carrying this T cell receptor beta chain was seen once. Its antigen is undetermined. This entry is derived from a study of shared clonotypes between healthy human individuals. Study-level information: Each donor had three CD4 naive, three CD4 memory, two CD8 naive and one CD8 memory plate.

This CDR3 is built from 14 residues. Findings and limits, study-wide: Clonotype sharing among donors was expected to depend on sequencing depth.

Original analysis: ImmunoSEQ output lacked quality scores and full-length reads, limiting matched filtering. Clones were read by immunoSEQ multiplex PCR, and TCRdb kept only the in-frame ones, dropping some. V, J and clone size derive from that table, while D and trimming were established from the DNA sequence. This table holds about 1.5 million clones, roughly 98% found once. Every donor was a Caucasian adult from Nashville, Tennessee. The gene calls are TRBV21-1 and TRBJ2-7. TRBV21-1 is a documented pseudogene. This sequence originates from a man younger than 40 in good health. Sequenced input: naive CD4+ T cells sorted from blood. The subset denotes: CD45RA+ positively selected. The CDR3 reads CASRPDTGLYEQYF. The CDR3 bases are TGTGCCAGCAGACCCGACACGGGGCTCTACGAGCAGTACTTC.